These 12 T cell receptor beta chains share one sample of origin, sequenced in a study of blood T cells in healthy people across ages. Through a sample-barcoded 5' primer and a J-beta primer mix, a second PCR was run for roughly 6 to 12 cycles. Via MiXCR, TCRdb re-called the 5' RACE reads, giving one row per CDR3 protein. Seen here are roughly 790,000 distinct CDR3 sequences, about 42% observed once, and the top ten hold around 20%. Sequenced material: blood. These receptors all come from a woman aged 55 to 70 in good health.

This chain joins TRBV7-2 and TRBJ2-1, with 7 bases that match TRBD2. The DNA end is more similar to TRBJ2-7, so the J call may be wrong. The CDR3 consists of 17 residues. Germline V CDR1 and CDR2: SGHTA, FQGNSA. CDR3: CASSAVAGATSYNEQYF. As DNA, the CDR3 is TGTGCCAGCAGCGCGGTTGCGGGAGCTACCTCCTACAATGAGCAGTACTTC.

This chain uses TRBV10-2 with TRBJ2-1; D gene uncertain. The CDR3 has 11 residues. The germline CDR1 and CDR2 sequences are WSHSY and SAAADI. The V end lost 3 bases, the J end lost 10 bases, and 7 bases lay between the germline ends. The CDR3 coding sequence is TGCGCCAGCAGTGACCCCTACGAGCAGTTCTTC. It is translated as CASSDPYEQFF.

The J gene is TRBJ2-1, the V gene TRBV12-3 or TRBV12-4, with 9 bases matching TRBD2. Losses at the gene ends were 1 base for V and 1 base for J; bases not matched to a gene: 5. The CDR3 totals 17 residues. For the CDR3, the DNA is TGTGCCAGCAGTTTAGAGGAACTAGCGGGTTCCTACAATGAGCAGTTCTTC. Protein product: CASSLEELAGSYNEQFF.

The V gene is TRBV29-1, the J gene TRBJ2-5, with TRBD2 identical over 7 bases. Germline lookup yields CDR1 SQVTM and CDR2 ANQGSEA. Germline trimming cut 6 bases from V and 3 bases from J; bases unmatched to any gene: 7. The CDR3 is 13 amino acids. The CDR3, as DNA: TGCAGCGTCCAACTGGGAGGGAAAGAGACCCAGTACTTC. Translation gives CSVQLGGKETQYF. Using reference TRBV29-1 and TRBJ2-5 for the parts outside the CDR3, the full variable domain is SAVISQKPSRDICQRGTSLTIQCQVDSQVTMMFWYRQQPGQSLTLIATANQGSEATYESGFVIDKFPISRPNLTFSTLTVSNMSPEDSSIYLCSVQLGGKETQYFGPGTRLLVL.

The rearrangement joins TRBV7-9 to TRBJ2-7, with 8 bases matching TRBD1. V shed 4 bases, J shed 0 bases, and the junction held 8 bases outside the gene matches. Germline V gene lookup returns CDR1 SEHNR and CDR2 FQNEAQ (reference sequence). The CDR3 covers 16 residues. CDR3 sequence reads: CASSSRGTGSSYEQYF. The CDR3 DNA reads as TGTGCCAGCAGCTCCCGAGGGACAGGAAGCTCCTACGAGCAGTACTTC.

The V and J genes are TRBV7-3 and TRBJ2-1, with 8 nucleotides matching TRBD2. The CDR3 runs to 15 residues. Germline CDR1 and CDR2: SGHTA and FQGTGA. The junction had 3 bases not matched to a gene; V was cut back by 3 bases and J by 2 bases. The CDR3 region is CASSFSGVAYNEQFF. CDR3 nucleotides: TGTGCCAGCAGCTTTAGCGGGGTGGCCTACAATGAGCAGTTCTTC.

This clonotype was recorded a few times. The V call is TRBV6-5, the J call TRBJ2-1; 8 bases match TRBD1. Trimming took 3 bases from V and 7 from J; bases not matched to a gene: 5. Germline assignment: CDR1 MNHEY and CDR2 SVGAGI. This CDR3 region has 14 residues. CDR3 amino acids: CASSYIGTGNEQFF. The DNA of the CDR3 is TGTGCCAGCAGTTATATCGGGACAGGTAATGAGCAGTTCTTC.

This clonotype was counted a few times. The rearrangement joins TRBV12-3 or TRBV12-4 to TRBJ1-4; D is uncertain. V gave up 10 bases and J gave up 8 bases, with 20 bases separating them. The CDR3 has 14 amino acids. CDR3 protein: CATAWQDPGEKLFF. In nucleotides, the CDR3 is TGTGCCACAGCCTGGCAGGACCCTGGGGAAAAACTGTTTTTT.

About this clonotype itself: A much larger clone lies one base from this, so it may be a read error. The chain uses TRBV27 and TRBJ2-7; 7 bases agree with TRBD1. The CDR3 spans 17 residues. Germline V lookup: CDR1 MNHEY, CDR2 SMNVEV (reference sequence). V shed 1 base, J shed 0 bases, and the junction held 9 bases outside the gene matches. This CDR3 is CASSLWEGGQTSYEQYF. The CDR3 nucleotides are TGTGCCAGCAGTTTATGGGAAGGGGGACAGACCTCCTACGAGCAGTACTTC.

This clonotype was picked up a small number of times. The chain couples TRBV28 to TRBJ2-1, with D unclear. CDR3 length equals 14 residues. Deletions cut 3 bases from V and 1 base from J, with 7 bases between. CDR1 and CDR2 from the germline V gene are MDHEN and SYDVKM. The CDR3 DNA sequence: TGTGCCAGCAGTTTCATGGCGTCCTACAATGAGCAGTTCTTC. Translation: CASSFMASYNEQFF.

The chain joins TRBV4-3 to TRBJ2-3, with 8 bases that match TRBD2. Germline CDR1 LGHNA, CDR2 YSLEER. With V trimmed by 4 bases and J by 6 bases, 6 bases remained unmatched. The CDR3 covers 14 residues. The CDR3 bases are TGCGCCAGCAGCCGGGCGGGAGGAGGGGATACGCAGTATTTT. This encodes CASSRAGGGDTQYF.

This CDR3 is CSALALAAPYNEQFF. The DNA of the CDR3 is TGCAGTGCTCTGGCCCTAGCTGCGCCCTACAATGAGCAGTTCTTC. This chain joins TRBV20-1 and TRBJ2-1; a weak D match, TRBD2 (5 bases). CDR3 length: 15 residues. Trimming left V 5 bases short and J 2 bases short, with 16 bases between. CDR1 and CDR2 (germline): DFQATT, SNEGSKA (reference sequence).